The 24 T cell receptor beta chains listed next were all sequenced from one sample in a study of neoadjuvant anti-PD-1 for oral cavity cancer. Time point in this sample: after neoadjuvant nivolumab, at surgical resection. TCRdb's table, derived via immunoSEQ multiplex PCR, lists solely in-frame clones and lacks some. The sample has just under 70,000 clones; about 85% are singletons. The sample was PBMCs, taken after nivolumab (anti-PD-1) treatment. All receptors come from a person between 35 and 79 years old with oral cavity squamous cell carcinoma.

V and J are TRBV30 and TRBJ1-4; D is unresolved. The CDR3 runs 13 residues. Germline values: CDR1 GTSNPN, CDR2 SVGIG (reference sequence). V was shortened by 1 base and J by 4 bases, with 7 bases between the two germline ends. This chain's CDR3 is CAWSGNGNEKLFF. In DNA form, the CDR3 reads TGTGCCTGGAGTGGGAACGGTAATGAAAAACTGTTTTTT.

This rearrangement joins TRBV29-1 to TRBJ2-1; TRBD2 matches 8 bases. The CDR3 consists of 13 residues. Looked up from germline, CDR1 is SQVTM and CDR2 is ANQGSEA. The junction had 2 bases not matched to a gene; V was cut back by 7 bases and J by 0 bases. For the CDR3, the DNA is TGCAGCGCTAGCGGGTCCTCCTACAATGAGCAGTTCTTC. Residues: CSASGSSYNEQFF.

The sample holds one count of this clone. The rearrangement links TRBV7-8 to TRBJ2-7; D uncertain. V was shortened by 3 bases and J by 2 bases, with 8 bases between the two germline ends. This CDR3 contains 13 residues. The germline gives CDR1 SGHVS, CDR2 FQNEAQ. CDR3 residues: CASSLAATYEQYF. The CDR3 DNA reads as TGTGCCAGCAGCTTGGCGGCAACCTACGAGCAGTACTTC.

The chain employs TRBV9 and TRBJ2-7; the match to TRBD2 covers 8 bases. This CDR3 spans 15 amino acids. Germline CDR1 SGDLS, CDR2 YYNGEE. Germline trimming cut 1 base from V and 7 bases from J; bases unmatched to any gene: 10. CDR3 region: CASSVSPTSDYEQYF. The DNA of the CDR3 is TGTGCCAGCAGCGTAAGTCCGACTAGCGATTATGAGCAGTACTTC.

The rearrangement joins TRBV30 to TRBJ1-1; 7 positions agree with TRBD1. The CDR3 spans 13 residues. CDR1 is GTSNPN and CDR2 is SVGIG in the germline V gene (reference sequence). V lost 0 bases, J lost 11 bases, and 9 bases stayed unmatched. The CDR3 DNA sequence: TGTGCCTGGAGTGTAGGGGGCGGAGCAGGGGCTTTCTTT. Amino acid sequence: CAWSVGGGAGAFF.

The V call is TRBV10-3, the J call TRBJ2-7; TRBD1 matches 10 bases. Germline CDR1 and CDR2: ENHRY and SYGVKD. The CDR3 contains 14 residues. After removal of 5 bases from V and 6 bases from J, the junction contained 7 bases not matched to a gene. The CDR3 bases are TGTGCCATCAGTCCCGGGACAGGGGTGGCCGAGCAGTACTTC. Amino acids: CAISPGTGVAEQYF.

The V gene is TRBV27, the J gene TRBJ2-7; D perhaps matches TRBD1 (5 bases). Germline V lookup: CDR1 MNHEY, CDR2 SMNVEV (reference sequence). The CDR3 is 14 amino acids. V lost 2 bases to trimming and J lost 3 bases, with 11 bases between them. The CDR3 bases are TGTGCCAGCAGTTTAGGATTCCAGGGCTACGAGCAGTACTTC. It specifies CASSLGFQGYEQYF.

CDR3 sequence reads: CASSSPPGTGSYEQYF. The CDR3 DNA reads TGTGCCAGTAGTTCTCCCCCCGGGACAGGGTCCTACGAGCAGTACTTC. The chain uses TRBV19 and TRBJ2-7; TRBD1 matches 9 bases. Trimming cost V 5 bases and J 1 base; bases outside gene matches: 9. The CDR3 runs to 16 residues. The V gene's germline CDR1 is LNHDA and CDR2 SQIVND (reference sequence).

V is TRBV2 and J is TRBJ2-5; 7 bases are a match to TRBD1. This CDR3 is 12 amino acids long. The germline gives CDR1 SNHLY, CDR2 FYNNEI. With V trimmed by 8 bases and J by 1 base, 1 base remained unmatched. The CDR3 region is CASGQVQETQYF. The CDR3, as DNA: TGTGCCAGCGGACAGGTCCAAGAGACCCAGTACTTC.

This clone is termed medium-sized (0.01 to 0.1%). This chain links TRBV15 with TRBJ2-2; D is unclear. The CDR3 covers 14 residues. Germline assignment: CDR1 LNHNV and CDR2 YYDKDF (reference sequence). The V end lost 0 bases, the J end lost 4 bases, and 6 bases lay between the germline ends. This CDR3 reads CATSREVATGELFF. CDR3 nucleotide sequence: TGTGCCACCAGCAGAGAAGTCGCCACCGGGGAGCTGTTTTTT.

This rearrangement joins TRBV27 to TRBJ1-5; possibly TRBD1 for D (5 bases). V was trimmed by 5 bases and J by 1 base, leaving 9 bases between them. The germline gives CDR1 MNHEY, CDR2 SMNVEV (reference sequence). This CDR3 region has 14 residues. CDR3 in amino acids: CASSHGGSNQPQHF. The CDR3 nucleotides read TGTGCCAGCAGTCATGGGGGAAGCAATCAGCCCCAGCATTTT.

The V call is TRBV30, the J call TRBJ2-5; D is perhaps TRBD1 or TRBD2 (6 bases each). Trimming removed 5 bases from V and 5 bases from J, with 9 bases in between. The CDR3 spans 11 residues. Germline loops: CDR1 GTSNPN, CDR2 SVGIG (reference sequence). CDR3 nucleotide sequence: TGTGCCTGGGGAGGGGGGGAGACCCAGTACTTC. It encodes CAWGGGETQYF. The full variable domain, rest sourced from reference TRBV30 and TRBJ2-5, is SQTIHQWPATLVQPVGSPLSLECTVEGTSNPNLYWYRQAAGRGLQLLFYSVGIGQISSEVPQNLSASRPQDRQFILSSKKLLLSDSGFYLCAWGGGETQYFGPGTRLLVL.

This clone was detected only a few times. The DNA for the CDR3 is TGTGCCAGCAGCTTAGCGCAGGGGAAGTATGGCTACACCTTC. Its translation: CASSLAQGKYGYTF. The chain links TRBV7-8 to TRBJ1-2, with D possibly TRBD1 on 6 matching bases. Trimming pared 0 bases from V and 5 bases from J, leaving 10 bases between. The CDR3 is 14 amino acids. Germline V gene sequence: CDR1 SGHVS, CDR2 FQNEAQ.

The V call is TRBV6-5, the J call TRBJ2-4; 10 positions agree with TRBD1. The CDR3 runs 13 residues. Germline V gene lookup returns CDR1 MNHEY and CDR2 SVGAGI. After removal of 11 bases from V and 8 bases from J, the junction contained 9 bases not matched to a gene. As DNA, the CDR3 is TGTGCCTCCCGGACAGGGGGAACGGACATTCAGTACTTC. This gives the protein CASRTGGTDIQYF.

This chain's CDR3 is CASSYSGVGNQPQHF. Written as DNA, the CDR3 is TGTGCCAGCAGTTATAGTGGGGTTGGCAATCAGCCCCAGCATTTT. The rearrangement joins TRBV6-5 to TRBJ1-5; D uncertain. Germline V CDR1 and CDR2: MNHEY, SVGAGI. V was pared by 3 bases and J by 2 bases, with 11 bases between. The CDR3 loop spans 15 amino acids.

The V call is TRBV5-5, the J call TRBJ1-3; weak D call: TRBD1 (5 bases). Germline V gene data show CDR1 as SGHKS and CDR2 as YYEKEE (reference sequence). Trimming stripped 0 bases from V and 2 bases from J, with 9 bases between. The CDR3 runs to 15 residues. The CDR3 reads CASSLALDTGNTIYF. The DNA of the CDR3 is TGTGCCAGCAGCTTGGCCTTGGACACTGGAAACACCATATATTTT.

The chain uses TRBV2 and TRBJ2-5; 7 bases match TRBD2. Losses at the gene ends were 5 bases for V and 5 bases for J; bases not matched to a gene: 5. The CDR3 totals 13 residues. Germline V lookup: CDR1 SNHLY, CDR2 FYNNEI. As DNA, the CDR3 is TGTGCCAGCAGTCTTGGACTAGTGGAGACCCAGTACTTC. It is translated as CASSLGLVETQYF.

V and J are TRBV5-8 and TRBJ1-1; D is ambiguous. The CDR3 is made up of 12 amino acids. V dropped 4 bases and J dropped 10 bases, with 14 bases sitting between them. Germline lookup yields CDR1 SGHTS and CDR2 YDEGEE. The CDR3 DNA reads TGTGCCAGCAGCCCTACCGGCTCGCCAGCTTTCTTT. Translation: CASSPTGSPAFF.

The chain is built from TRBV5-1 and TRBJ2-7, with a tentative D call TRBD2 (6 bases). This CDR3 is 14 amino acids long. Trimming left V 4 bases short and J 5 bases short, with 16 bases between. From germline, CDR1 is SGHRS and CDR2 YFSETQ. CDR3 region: CASSTGEVIDEQYF. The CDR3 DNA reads TGCGCCAGCAGCACCGGGGAGGTGATCGACGAGCAGTACTTC.

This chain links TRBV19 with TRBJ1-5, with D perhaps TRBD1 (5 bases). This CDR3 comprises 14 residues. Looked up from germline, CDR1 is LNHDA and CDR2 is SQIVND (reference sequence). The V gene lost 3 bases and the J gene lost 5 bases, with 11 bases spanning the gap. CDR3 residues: CASSIKGLYQPQHF. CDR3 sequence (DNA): TGTGCCAGTAGTATCAAGGGGTTGTATCAGCCCCAGCATTTT. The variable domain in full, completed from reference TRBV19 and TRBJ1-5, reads DGGITQSPKYLFRKEGQNVTLSCEQNLNHDAMYWYRQDPGQGLRLIYYSQIVNDFQKGDIAEGYSVSREKKESFPLTVTSAQKNPTAFYLCASSIKGLYQPQHFGDGTRLSIL.

CDR3 in DNA: TGTGCCACGAGAATAAGTTCTGGGGCCAACGTCCTGACTTTC. Amino acid sequence: CATRISSGANVLTF. The chain has TRBV6-5 and TRBJ2-6, with D uncertain. Per the germline V gene, CDR1 is MNHEY and CDR2 is SVGAGI. This CDR3 contains 14 residues. Trimming removed 10 bases at V and 1 base at J, with 11 bases between.

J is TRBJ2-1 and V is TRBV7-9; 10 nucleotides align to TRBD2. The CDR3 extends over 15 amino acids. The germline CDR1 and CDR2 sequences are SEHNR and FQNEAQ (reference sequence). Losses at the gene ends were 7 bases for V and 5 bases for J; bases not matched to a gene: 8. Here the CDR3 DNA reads TGTGCCAGCACCACCGACCTAGCGGGAGACAATGAGCAGTTCTTC. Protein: CASTTDLAGDNEQFF.

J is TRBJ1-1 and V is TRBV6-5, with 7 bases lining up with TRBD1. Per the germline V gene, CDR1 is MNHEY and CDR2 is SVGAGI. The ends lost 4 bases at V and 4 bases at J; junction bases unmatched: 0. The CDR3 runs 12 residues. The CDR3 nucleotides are TGTGCCAGCAGTTCAGGGGGCACTGAAGCTTTCTTT. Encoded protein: CASSSGGTEAFF.

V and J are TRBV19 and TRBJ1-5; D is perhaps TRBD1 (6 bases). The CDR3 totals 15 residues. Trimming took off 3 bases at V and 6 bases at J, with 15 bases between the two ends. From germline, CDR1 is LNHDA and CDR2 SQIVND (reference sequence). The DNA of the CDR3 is TGTGCCAGTAGTATTACGGCCGAGGGGGGTCAGCCCCAGCATTTT. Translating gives CASSITAEGGQPQHF.